The 29 T cell receptor beta chains below all came from one sample that was sequenced in a study of T cell responses to AZD1222 COVID-19 vaccine. Data came from immunoSEQ multiplex PCR; TCRdb stores just in-frame clones and leaves some out. The table records 110,000 to 150,000 clones, just over 90% of them present only once. Source: peripheral blood, taken 28 days after the second AZD1222 dose. The receptors derive from an adult who received the AZD1222 COVID-19 vaccine.

CDR3 protein: CAISEPGTGLSYNEQFF. CDR3 coding DNA: TGTGCCATCAGTGAGCCCGGGACAGGGCTCTCCTACAATGAGCAGTTCTTC. This chain links TRBV10-3 with TRBJ2-1; 9 nucleotides agree with TRBD1. CDR3 length: 17 residues. Germline lookup yields CDR1 ENHRY and CDR2 SYGVKD. With V trimmed by 2 bases and J by 0 bases, 5 bases remained unmatched.

The chain employs TRBV7-9 and TRBJ2-1, with 10 nucleotides matching TRBD2. Germline V gives CDR1 SEHNR, CDR2 FQNEAQ (reference sequence). V lost 4 bases, J lost 6 bases, and 3 bases stayed unmatched. The CDR3 totals 14 residues. The CDR3: CASSSGTSVNEQFF. The CDR3, as DNA: TGTGCCAGCAGCTCCGGGACTAGCGTCAATGAGCAGTTCTTC.

This chain links TRBV5-1 with TRBJ1-1; no firm D call. V lost 0 bases and J lost 11, with 8 bases in between. CDR3 size: 11 residues. Per germline, CDR1 SGHRS and CDR2 YFSETQ. The DNA of the CDR3 is TGCGCCAGCAGCTTGGACCAGGTGGCTTTCTTT. Translation gives CASSLDQVAFF.

The J gene is TRBJ1-5, the V gene TRBV6-6; a weak D match, TRBD1 (6 bases). Per germline, CDR1 MNHNY and CDR2 SVGAGI (reference sequence). The CDR3 sequence is 16 residues long. Trimming left V 2 bases short and J 4 bases short, with 15 bases between. The CDR3: CASSYPSTGGNQPQHF. In DNA, the CDR3 is TGTGCCAGCAGTTACCCCTCGACAGGAGGAAATCAGCCCCAGCATTTT.

V gene TRBV7-9 combines with J gene TRBJ1-5, with TRBD1 as a possible D gene (6 bases). The V end was cut by 5 bases, the J end by 2 bases, with 10 bases between. Germline CDR1 SEHNR, CDR2 FQNEAQ (reference sequence). The CDR3 contains 14 residues. In nucleotides, the CDR3 is TGTGCCAGCAGCACAGGGACCGGCAATCAGCCCCAGCATTTT. It specifies CASSTGTGNQPQHF.

The V and J genes are TRBV5-6 and TRBJ1-6; 7 bases align to TRBD1. CDR3 size: 15 residues. J gave up 7 bases and V 4 bases, and 8 bases lay outside the gene matches. The germline V gene has CDR1 SGHDT and CDR2 YYEEEE. Here the CDR3 reads CASSPLQGPNSPLHF. CDR3 DNA sequence: TGTGCCAGCAGCCCATTACAGGGGCCAAATTCACCCCTCCACTTT.

The chain has TRBV5-1 and TRBJ2-1, with D perhaps matching TRBD2 (9 bases). V lost 2 bases and J lost 10, with 16 bases in between. Looked up from germline, CDR1 is SGHRS and CDR2 is YFSETQ. The CDR3 has 14 amino acids. CDR3 protein: CASSLPSGTGEQFF. CDR3 nucleotides: TGCGCCAGCAGCTTACCTAGCGGGACAGGAGAGCAGTTCTTC.

The V gene is TRBV7-9, the J gene TRBJ2-1; possibly TRBD2 for D (6 bases). V was trimmed by 3 bases and J by 3 bases, leaving 18 bases between them. Per the germline V gene, CDR1 is SEHNR and CDR2 is FQNEAQ (reference sequence). The CDR3 covers 17 residues. The CDR3 DNA follows: TGTGCCAGCAGCTTGTCATTTGTCGGGAGTGACTACAATGAGCAGTTCTTC. Residues: CASSLSFVGSDYNEQFF.

Only one count was recorded for this clone. The gene calls are TRBV6-5 and TRBJ2-3; possibly TRBD2 for D (6 bases). Trimming stripped 3 bases from V and 0 bases from J, with 13 bases between. CDR1 and CDR2 (germline): MNHEY, SVGAGI. This CDR3 is built from 16 residues. The DNA for the CDR3 is TGTGCCAGCAGTTATGGCCCGGGGGAAAGCACAGATACGCAGTATTTT. Its translation is CASSYGPGESTDTQYF.

The chain has TRBV19 and TRBJ1-1; TRBD1 matches at 9 bases. V was pared by 6 bases and J by 0 bases, with 14 bases of the junction left unmatched. CDR3 length: 18 amino acids. The V gene's germline CDR1 is LNHDA and CDR2 SQIVND (reference sequence). This CDR3 is CASRIPRGTGYLNTEAFF. CDR3 nucleotide sequence: TGTGCCAGTAGGATCCCCAGGGGGACAGGGTACTTGAACACTGAAGCTTTCTTT.

The CDR3 protein is CASSLDGWGRTDTQYF. The CDR3 nucleotides read TGTGCCAGCAGCCTGGACGGCTGGGGGAGAACAGATACGCAGTATTTT. The rearrangement joins TRBV9 to TRBJ2-3, with D possibly called TRBD1 or TRBD2 (5 bases each). Germline CDR1 SGDLS, CDR2 YYNGEE. Trimming stripped 4 bases from V and 3 bases from J, with 18 bases between. This CDR3 spans 16 amino acids.

The chain recombines TRBV7-2 with TRBJ2-1; unclear D gene. The CDR3 consists of 15 residues. V was pared by 5 bases and J by 0 bases, with 11 bases between. Germline assignment: CDR1 SGHTA and CDR2 FQGNSA. In DNA form, the CDR3 reads TGTGCCAGCAGCCCCACGTGGAGCTCCTACAATGAGCAGTTCTTC. It codes for CASSPTWSSYNEQFF.

This clone was detected a few times. The J gene is TRBJ1-5, the V gene TRBV2; a weak D match, TRBD1 (6 bases). Germline assignment: CDR1 SNHLY and CDR2 FYNNEI. The length of the CDR3 is 14 residues. V gave up 6 bases and J gave up 0 bases, with 9 bases separating them. CDR3 amino acids: CASRQGYSNQPQHF. CDR3 nucleotides: TGTGCCAGCAGACAGGGATATAGCAATCAGCCCCAGCATTTT.

The chain couples TRBV6-5 to TRBJ1-1; 10 nucleotides line up with TRBD1. This CDR3 is built from 16 residues. Germline CDR1 and CDR2: MNHEY and SVGAGI. J was trimmed by 0 bases and V by 4 bases; bases with no gene match: 5. Written as DNA, the CDR3 is TGTGCCAGCAGTTCGACAGGGGGCGTCATGAACACTGAAGCTTTCTTT. It translates to CASSSTGGVMNTEAFF.

This sequence joins TRBV6-5 and TRBJ1-3; maybe TRBD1 (5 bases). CDR3 length equals 12 residues. In germline, CDR1 is MNHEY, CDR2 SVGAGI. V was cut by 6 bases and J by 8 bases, with 11 bases left in between. The CDR3 spells CASRTLGDTIYF. Here the CDR3 DNA reads TGTGCCAGCAGAACCCTGGGGGACACCATATATTTT.

The chain couples TRBV7-3 to TRBJ2-1; unclear D gene. The CDR3 spans 14 residues. Germline values: CDR1 SGHTA, CDR2 FQGTGA. Trimming stripped 1 base from V and 1 base from J, with 5 bases between. In DNA, the CDR3 is TGTGCCAGCAGCTTAATGGGATCCTACAATGAGCAGTTCTTC. Translated: CASSLMGSYNEQFF. The complete variable domain, with remaining parts taken from reference TRBV7-3 and TRBJ2-1, reads GAGVSQTPSNKVTEKGKYVELRCDPISGHTALYWYRQSLGQGPEFLIYFQGTGAADDSGLPNDRFFAVRPEGSVSTLKIQRTERGDSAVYLCASSLMGSYNEQFFGPGTRLTVL.

This chain joins TRBV3-1 (or the pseudogene TRBV3-2) and TRBJ1-4, with D perhaps matching TRBD1 (6 bases). CDR3 size: 12 residues. Trimming left V 3 bases short and J 14 bases short, with 13 bases between. Germline V gene sequence: CDR1 LGHDT, CDR2 YNNKEL (reference sequence). The chain's CDR3 is CASSHLQRGLFF. As DNA, the CDR3 is TGTGCCAGCAGCCATCTTCAGAGGGGGCTGTTTTTT.

The CDR3 sequence is CASSFRGVSGNTIYF. DNA for the CDR3: TGCGCCAGCAGCTTCAGGGGTGTCTCTGGAAACACCATATATTTT. This chain uses TRBV5-1 with TRBJ1-3, with a weak D call TRBD1 (6 bases). Deletions cut 2 bases from V and 0 bases from J, with 9 bases between. The length of the CDR3 is 15 residues. The germline gives CDR1 SGHRS, CDR2 YFSETQ.

The chain carries TRBV6-5 and TRBJ2-1, with 10 positions matching TRBD1. Looked up from germline, CDR1 is MNHEY and CDR2 is SVGAGI. The CDR3 totals 14 residues. With V trimmed by 6 bases and J by 6 bases, 5 bases remained unmatched. CDR3 amino acids: CASRRDRGVNEQFF. The CDR3 DNA is TGTGCCAGCAGGCGGGACAGGGGAGTCAATGAGCAGTTCTTC.

The gene calls are TRBV2 and TRBJ1-4; D uncertain. Germline V gives CDR1 SNHLY, CDR2 FYNNEI. This CDR3 comprises 14 residues. Trimming pared 3 bases from V and 6 bases from J, leaving 11 bases between. The CDR3 coding sequence is TGTGCCAGCAGTGAGGGTAGGGAATATGAAAAACTGTTTTTT. The encoded protein is CASSEGREYEKLFF.

The chain carries TRBV6-5 and TRBJ2-4; TRBD1 agrees at 7 bases. V lost 6 bases to trimming and J lost 7 bases; unmatched junction nucleotides: 9. This CDR3 comprises 14 residues. Per germline, CDR1 MNHEY and CDR2 SVGAGI. CDR3 protein: CASSLDRVFNIQYF. The CDR3, as DNA: TGTGCCAGCAGCCTTGACAGGGTCTTCAACATTCAGTACTTC.

This clone was observed once. V and J are TRBV12-3 or TRBV12-4 and TRBJ1-1, with D possibly matching TRBD1 (6 bases). This CDR3 is 13 amino acids long. V lost 6 bases to trimming and J lost 5 bases, with 13 bases between them. CDR3 nucleotides: TGTGCCAGCAGACAGGGTGGGGGGACTGAAGCTTTCTTT. Translated: CASRQGGGTEAFF.

This clone was observed a handful of times. The genes are TRBV4-1 and TRBJ2-2; tentative D call: TRBD2 (6 bases). CDR1 MGHRA and CDR2 YSYEKL come from the germline V gene. This CDR3 is built from 13 residues. Trimming pared 0 bases from V and 7 bases from J, leaving 6 bases between. This CDR3 reads CASSQEGLGELFF. The CDR3 coding sequence is TGCGCCAGCAGCCAAGAGGGACTCGGGGAGCTGTTTTTT.

The rearrangement joins TRBV15 to TRBJ1-2; unclear D gene. CDR1 and CDR2 (germline): LNHNV, YYDKDF (reference sequence). The CDR3 extends over 15 amino acids. V was trimmed by 1 base and J by 1 base, leaving 10 bases between them. DNA for the CDR3: TGTGCCACCAGCAGAGTTCGAAAGATTAACTATGGCTACACCTTC. This sequence encodes CATSRVRKINYGYTF.

V gene TRBV6-5 combines with J gene TRBJ1-4; unclear D gene. The CDR3 is 14 residues long. Germline CDR1 and CDR2: MNHEY and SVGAGI. The V and J ends lost 9 bases and 7 bases respectively, with 18 bases between them. The DNA for the CDR3 is TGTGCCAGTCTCGACGTTTTAGTAAGTGAAAAACTGTTTTTT. Protein sequence: CASLDVLVSEKLFF.

This clone was seen more than once but under ten times. Different DNA sequences within this sample yield the same CDR3. The chain combines TRBV5-1 with TRBJ2-7, with D maybe TRBD1 (6 bases). Germline V gives CDR1 SGHRS, CDR2 YFSETQ. Deletions cut 1 base from V and 2 bases from J, with 7 bases between. The CDR3 is made up of 13 amino acids. The CDR3 DNA reads TGCGCCAGCAGCTTGAGGACAGCCTACGAGCAGTACTTC. It yields the protein CASSLRTAYEQYF.

This chain joins TRBV18 and TRBJ1-5; D unclear. Germline values: CDR1 KGHSH, CDR2 LQKENI. Deletions cut 1 base from V and 0 bases from J, with 4 bases between. This CDR3 has 14 amino acids. The CDR3 bases are TGTGCCAGCTCACCACAGAATAGCAATCAGCCCCAGCATTTT. This translates into CASSPQNSNQPQHF.

The rearrangement links TRBV7-2 to TRBJ1-5; D remains ambiguous. Germline V lookup: CDR1 SGHTA, CDR2 FQGNSA. V was trimmed by 0 bases and J by 7 bases, leaving 13 bases between them. This CDR3 contains 15 residues. The CDR3 sequence is CASSLAGQAFQPQHF. The CDR3 DNA reads as TGTGCCAGCAGCTTAGCAGGGCAGGCCTTCCAGCCCCAGCATTTT.

The chain couples TRBV10-3 to TRBJ2-4, with D perhaps matching TRBD1 (7 bases). The CDR3 contains 17 residues. The germline gives CDR1 ENHRY, CDR2 SYGVKD. Trimming removed 1 base from V and 2 bases from J, with 15 bases in between. The CDR3 region is CAISEWQGGETKNIQYF. The CDR3 DNA reads as TGTGCCATCAGTGAGTGGCAGGGGGGAGAAACCAAAAACATTCAGTACTTC.